The T cell receptor beta chain under discussion was sequenced for a study of Graves' ophthalmopathy and Graves' hyperthyroidism (dated by TCRdb to the late 2010s). About the investigation overall: Peripheral blood was collected at initial diagnosis, prior to any treatment. For training and testing, the 100 patients in the discovery cohort were randomly divided in a 7:3 ratio. An independent validation cohort comprised 18 hyperthyroidism patients and some 16 patients who later progressed from hyperthyroidism to ophthalmopathy. In total, 135 blood samples were TCR-sequenced: some 43 ophthalmopathy, approximately 75 hyperthyroidism and about 17 hyperthyroidism-to-ophthalmopathy patients. Once sampling was done, hyperthyroidism patients were given methimazole at a starting dose of 30 mg daily, while ophthalmopathy patients were given high-dose intravenous methylprednisolone. A discovery set of 100 or so patients (under 45 ophthalmopathy, about 55 stable hyperthyroidism) was enrolled to explore V-J signatures distinguishing ophthalmopathy from hyperthyroidism. TCR beta repertoire signatures were used to distinguish Graves' ophthalmopathy from Graves' hyperthyroidism and to predict progression to ophthalmopathy. In about six hyperthyroidism patients, T-cell repertoires of thyroid tissue and blood were compared. Broader findings and caveats from the paper: In validation, the model predicted ophthalmopathy progression with about 70% sensitivity and about 73% specificity; 12 predicted patients were CT-confirmed with GO in a median of approximately 6.5 months. No statistical method was used to predetermine the sample size, and group allocation was not hidden from the investigators. Most expanded thyroid clonotypes with a frequency above 0.001 also appeared in blood, which suggests that blood repertoires may reflect the immune response in the thyroid. The 13-signature model separated ophthalmopathy from stable hyperthyroidism with over 85% sensitivity and about 81% specificity in cross-validation, and 80%/75% in the test set.

TCR beta CDR3 regions were amplified from RNA transcripts for repertoire sequencing. A first-round RT-PCR used HTBI primers with the Qiagen OneStep RT-PCR kit, followed by a second-round multiplex PCR, size selection and purification. Libraries were sequenced on an Illumina HiSeq2000 using paired-end 100 bp reads. The source study handled its data this way. Reads were processed with SOAPnuke, discarding reads with adapters, uncalled bases, mean Phred below 15, or no exact constant-primer or identifier match. High-quality paired reads were merged with COPE v1.2.5. Clonotypes were defined as unique nucleotide sequences and were aligned to IMGT TRB V, D and J references using MiTCR v1.1. Analysis was restricted to V-J combinations with a frequency above 0.0001, which covered about 99% of repertoires. A TCR clonal expansion and chaos score per V-J combination was defined as the ratio of F50 clonal expansion to chaos observed in the TCRdist matrix. Welch's t-statistics and random forest were used to reduce the features to some 13 V-J combinations, which were then used as input to a naive Bayes classifier. The similarity between thyroid and blood repertoires was quantified using the Morisita-Horn index. Using fastp at Q25 and MiXCR, TCRdb reprocessed the public reads and kept productive beta chains. Rows with one shared CDR3 protein collapse into an entry with the most common genes and DNA. It is TCRdb's table, rather than the study itself, that gives the V and J calls and clone size. The sample table contains hundreds of thousands of distinct CDR3 sequences; only one count was recorded for 20% to 25% of them. The ten biggest clones cover 2.5% to 3% of the sample.

Hyperthyroidism was defined as stable when no progression to ophthalmopathy occurred within 18 months of follow-up. Patients with hyperthyroidism were aged 18 to 65 years, had been newly diagnosed, and had a disease duration of less than 2 months. Patients with other autoimmune diseases, uncontrolled infections, pregnancy or lactation were excluded from the study. Clinical symptoms, serum thyroxine, TRAb, thyroid ultrasound and orbital computed tomography formed the basis of the diagnosis. Using Ficoll-Paque density gradient centrifugation, PBMCs were isolated from approximately 11 ml of fresh peripheral blood. Trizol reagent was used to extract the total RNA, and its quality was then checked on an Agilent 2100 Bioanalyzer. This clonotype was detected many times. Its antigen has not been determined. Base-call qualities are not available, and no considerably larger clone is one nucleotide away. Sequenced material: peripheral blood. The TCR comes from a woman younger than 30 with stable Graves' hyperthyroidism. Donor details come from another sample of the same person, matched by shared clones.

The bases are TGTGCCAGCAGTTTCCGGCAGGGAATCTCCTACGAGCAGTACTTC. The resulting protein is CASSFRQGISYEQYF. The chain is assembled from TRBV12-3 or TRBV12-4 and TRBJ2-7; TRBD1 is a possible D gene, resting on 5 matching bases. V loses 3 bases, J loses 0 bases, and the germline ends lie 12 bases apart. From its cysteine to its phenylalanine, the CDR3 spans 15 amino acids. The sequence is cut down to CDR3 DNA, 45 bases in frame from base 1.